One and the same sample provided the 16 T cell receptor beta chains below, sequenced in a study of T cell responses to AZD1222 COVID-19 vaccine. Profiled with immunoSEQ multiplex PCR; TCRdb holds only in-frame clones, not every one. The sample lists some 120,000 clones, 88% occurring once. Sample: peripheral blood, taken on day 0 of MenACWY control vaccination. The receptors were sampled from an adult in good health.

This clone was seen a single time. The gene calls are TRBV21-1 and TRBJ2-7; the DNA was not used to check the table's D call, TRBD2. TRBV21-1 is flagged as a pseudogene. The CDR3 consists of 15 residues. The CDR3 here is CASSQRGRGEDEQYF. The CDR3 coding sequence is TGTGCCAGCAGCCAGCGGGGCAGGGGTGAAGACGAGCAGTACTTC.

CDR3 nucleotides: TGTGCCAGCAGTAGTGGTTGGGTGGAGACCCAGTACTTC. It encodes CASSSGWVETQYF. The genes are TRBV28 and TRBJ2-5; the D is unclear. V lost 5 bases to trimming and J lost 5 bases, with 12 bases between them. CDR3 length: 13 residues. Germline loops: CDR1 MDHEN, CDR2 SYDVKM.

This chain links TRBV28 with TRBJ1-1, with a possible D match to TRBD1 (6 bases). The CDR3 length is 15 residues. The V end was cut by 2 bases, the J end by 4 bases, with 14 bases between. Germline V gene data show CDR1 as MDHEN and CDR2 as SYDVKM. The DNA for the CDR3 is TGTGCCAGCAGTTTAAATCCGGGGGCTAGCACTGAAGCTTTCTTT. Residues: CASSLNPGASTEAFF.

The V call is TRBV7-9, the J call TRBJ2-7; TRBD2 is a possible D gene (6 bases). V shed 4 bases and J shed 0 bases, with 13 bases lying between them. CDR3 length: 15 residues. The germline gives CDR1 SEHNR, CDR2 FQNEAQ (reference sequence). The DNA of the CDR3 is TGTGCCAGCAGCTCCGGGACTTTAAGCTCCTACGAGCAGTACTTC. This sequence encodes CASSSGTLSSYEQYF. Variable domain in full (rest from reference TRBV7-9 and TRBJ2-7): DTGVSQNPRHKITKRGQNVTFRCDPISEHNRLYWYRQTLGQGPEFLTYFQNEAQLEKSRLLSDRFSAERPKGSFSTLEIQRTEQGDSAMYLCASSSGTLSSYEQYFGPGTRLTVT.

This clone showed up just once. The rearrangement uses TRBV14 and TRBJ2-7; 8 bases line up with TRBD1. The V gene's germline CDR1 is SGHDN and CDR2 FVKESK. Germline trimming cut 5 bases from V and 4 bases from J; bases unmatched to any gene: 7. CDR3 length: 14 residues. In DNA form, the CDR3 reads TGTGCCAGCAGCGCCCGGGACAGGAGGTACGAGCAGTACTTC. It translates to CASSARDRRYEQYF.

Here the CDR3 reads CASSGAGGGADTQYF. The CDR3 DNA is TGTGCCAGCAGTGGAGCGGGAGGGGGGGCAGATACGCAGTATTTT. This chain links TRBV6-1 with TRBJ2-3, with 10 bases fitting TRBD2. CDR1 and CDR2 (germline): MNHNS, SASEGT. With 4 bases clipped from V and 4 bases from J, the junction kept 5 bases outside the gene matches. This CDR3 is built from 15 residues.

The chain has TRBV9 and TRBJ2-7; 12 bases are a match to TRBD1. V dropped 3 bases and J dropped 3; count of bases not matched to a gene: 10. Germline V lookup: CDR1 SGDLS, CDR2 YYNGEE. This CDR3 contains 17 residues. In nucleotides, the CDR3 is TGTGCCAGCAGCGGTACCGGGACAGGGGGCTTAGTCTACGAGCAGTACTTC. Translating it yields CASSGTGTGGLVYEQYF.

The DNA for the CDR3 is TGTGCCAGCAGTGGGGGGACAGTTTCTCCGCCTGGAAACACCATATATTTT. Translating it yields CASSGGTVSPPGNTIYF. V gene TRBV9 combines with J gene TRBJ1-3, with TRBD1 matching over 7 bases. The CDR3 totals 17 residues. Germline V lookup: CDR1 SGDLS, CDR2 YYNGEE. The trim removed 5 bases at V and 2 bases at J, leaving 13 bases unmatched.

V gene TRBV18 combines with J gene TRBJ2-1; D might be TRBD1 (5 bases). CDR1 and CDR2 (germline): KGHSH, LQKENI. The V gene lost 2 bases and the J gene lost 5 bases, with 13 bases spanning the gap. This CDR3 spans 15 amino acids. DNA for the CDR3: TGTGCCAGCTCACCAAATAGGGGCTCTCACAATGAGCAGTTCTTC. Protein sequence: CASSPNRGSHNEQFF.

To note about this clone: The junction does not match germline at one end; this may be a read error. The V call is TRBV11-2, the J call TRBJ2-7, with 10 bases fitting TRBD2. This CDR3 has 15 amino acids. Germline V gene sequence: CDR1 SGHAT, CDR2 FQNNGV. Written as DNA, the CDR3 is TGTGCCAGCAGCTTAACTAGCGGGAATGCGAACCCACGCCACTTC. It translates to CASSLTSGNANPRHF.

V is TRBV24-1 and J is TRBJ2-3; 8 nucleotides agree with TRBD2. Germline V lookup: CDR1 KGHDR, CDR2 SFDVKD. The CDR3 has 19 amino acids. The V gene end was trimmed by 1 base and the J gene end by 2 bases; junction bases not matched to a gene: 13. The CDR3 nucleotides read TGTGCCACCAGTGATTTATATGATCCCAGCGGGGGTTTCACAGATACGCAGTATTTT. This gives the protein CATSDLYDPSGGFTDTQYF.

The gene calls are TRBV28 and TRBJ1-1; a weak D match, TRBD1 (5 bases). The CDR3 is 13 amino acids. Trimming removed 3 bases at V and 7 bases at J, with 12 bases between. The germline V gene encodes CDR1 MDHEN and CDR2 SYDVKM. CDR3 in amino acids: CASSFAGTFEAFF. CDR3 coding DNA: TGTGCCAGCAGTTTCGCCGGGACTTTTGAAGCTTTCTTT.

The table lists this clone with a count of one. The V and J genes are TRBV18 and TRBJ2-7; D gene ambiguous. The V gene lost 6 bases and the J gene lost 0 bases, with 15 bases spanning the gap. The CDR3 extends over 15 amino acids. In germline, CDR1 is KGHSH, CDR2 LQKENI. CDR3 DNA: TGTGCCAGCTCTCCCATCAGGCGCTTCTCCTACGAGCAGTACTTC. Encoded protein: CASSPIRRFSYEQYF.

This chain connects TRBV19 to TRBJ2-7, with no clear D. Trimming shortened V by 2 bases and J by 1 base, and 6 bases separated the two germline ends. Germline CDR1 LNHDA, CDR2 SQIVND (reference sequence). The CDR3 length is 13 residues. CDR3 residues: CASSIQSSYEQYF. As DNA, the CDR3 is TGTGCCAGTAGTATACAGTCGTCCTACGAGCAGTACTTC.

The J gene is TRBJ2-5, the V gene TRBV5-1; TRBD2 matches 12 bases. Germline assignment: CDR1 SGHRS and CDR2 YFSETQ. The CDR3 extends over 18 amino acids. The ends lost 4 bases at V and 3 bases at J; junction bases unmatched: 13. The CDR3: CASSGNRLAGEQEETQYF. CDR3 sequence (DNA): TGCGCCAGCAGCGGTAATAGACTAGCGGGAGAACAAGAAGAGACCCAGTACTTC.

The chain is built from TRBV9 and TRBJ2-3, with D possibly called TRBD1 or TRBD2 (5 bases each). The V end was cut by 4 bases, the J end by 11 bases, with 17 bases between. CDR1 is SGDLS, CDR2 YYNGEE, per germline. The CDR3 length is 13 residues. CDR3: CASSPDSGLVQYF. DNA of the CDR3: TGTGCCAGCAGCCCAGATTCGGGGCTTGTGCAGTATTTT.